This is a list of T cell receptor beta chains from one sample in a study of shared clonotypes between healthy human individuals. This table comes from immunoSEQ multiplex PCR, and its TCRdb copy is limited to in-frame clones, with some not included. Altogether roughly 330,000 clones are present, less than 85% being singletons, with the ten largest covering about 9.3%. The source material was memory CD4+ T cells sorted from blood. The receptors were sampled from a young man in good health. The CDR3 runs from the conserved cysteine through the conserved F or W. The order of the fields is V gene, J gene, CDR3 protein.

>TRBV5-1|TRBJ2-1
CASSLDGSGSYNEQFF
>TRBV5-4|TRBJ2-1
CASSSWSGNSYNEQFF
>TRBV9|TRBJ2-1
CASSPTQRDSYNEQFF
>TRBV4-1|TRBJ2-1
CASSQATSGGNNEQFF
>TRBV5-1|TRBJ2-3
CASSSIASSTDTQYF
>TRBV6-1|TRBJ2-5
CASSALAGVFETQYF
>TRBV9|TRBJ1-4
CASSVATGDYEKLFF
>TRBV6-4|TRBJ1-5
CASSDSGGQPQHF
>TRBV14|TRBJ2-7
CASSPFQGYQQYF
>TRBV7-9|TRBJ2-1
CASSLEMQGGTSTREQFF
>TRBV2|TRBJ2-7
CASTLLDRGLEQYF
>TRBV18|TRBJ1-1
CASSLFDRRNTEAFF
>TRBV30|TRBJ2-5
CAWSGRAGETQYF
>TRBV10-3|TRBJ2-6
CAISEKSSGANVLTF
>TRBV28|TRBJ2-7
CASSSPTPNGPSASYEQYF
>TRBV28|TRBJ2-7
CAARGSYDVYEQYF
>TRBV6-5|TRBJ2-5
CASSRTAQETQYF
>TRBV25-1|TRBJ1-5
CASSDGRQPQHF
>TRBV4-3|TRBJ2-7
CASSQVSGQGPYEQYF
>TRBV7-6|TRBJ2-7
CASSPGTGVYEQYF
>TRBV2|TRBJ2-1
CASSLAYNEQFF
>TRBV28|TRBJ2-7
CASSFGTGTYEQYF
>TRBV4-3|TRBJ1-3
CASSKGTGTSGNTIYF
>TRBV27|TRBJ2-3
CASSLVDYADTQYF
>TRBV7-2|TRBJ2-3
CASSTDWGTDTQYF
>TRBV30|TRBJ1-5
CAWSVLQGRDQPQHF
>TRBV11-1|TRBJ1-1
CASSAYRGTEAFF
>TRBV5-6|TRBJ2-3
CASSVLAGGGATDTQYF
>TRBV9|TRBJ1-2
CASSANYGYTF
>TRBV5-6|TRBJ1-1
CASSPLGAGWTEAFF
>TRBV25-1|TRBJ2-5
CASSEWTREAQYF
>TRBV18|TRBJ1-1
CASSPVGAGNTEAFF
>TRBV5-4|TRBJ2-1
CASSFEVDRVSGQFF
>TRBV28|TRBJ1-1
CASSPPRRNTEAFF
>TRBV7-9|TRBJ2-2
CASSLLAGGNTGELFF
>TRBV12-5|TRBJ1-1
CASAPQDGNTEAFF
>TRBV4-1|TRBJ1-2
CASSHFNREWDYGYTF
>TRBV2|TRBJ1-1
CASGPTPGAPSAFF
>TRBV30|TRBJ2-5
CAWSVGLQETQYF
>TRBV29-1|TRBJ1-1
CSVESFGGTEAFF
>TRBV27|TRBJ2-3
CASSLGLAGRTDTQYF